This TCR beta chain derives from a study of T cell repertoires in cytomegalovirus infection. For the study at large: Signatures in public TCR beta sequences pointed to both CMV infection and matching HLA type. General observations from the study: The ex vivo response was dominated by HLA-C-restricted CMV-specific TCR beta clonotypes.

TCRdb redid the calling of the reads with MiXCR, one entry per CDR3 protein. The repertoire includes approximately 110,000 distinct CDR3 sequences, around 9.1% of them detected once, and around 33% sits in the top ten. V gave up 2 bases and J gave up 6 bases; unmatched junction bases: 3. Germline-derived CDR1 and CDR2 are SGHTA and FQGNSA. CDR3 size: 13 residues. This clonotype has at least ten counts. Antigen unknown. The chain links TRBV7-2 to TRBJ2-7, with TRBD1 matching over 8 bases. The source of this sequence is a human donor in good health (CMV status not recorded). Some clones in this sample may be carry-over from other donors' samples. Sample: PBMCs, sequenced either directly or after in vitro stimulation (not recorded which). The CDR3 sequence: CASSLQQGGEQYF. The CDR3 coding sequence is TGTGCCAGCAGCTTACAACAGGGGGGCGAGCAGTACTTC.